Presented here are 5 T cell receptor beta chains from one specimen sequenced in a study of control samples from healthy donors and cancer patients. The repertoire was sequenced with immunoSEQ multiplex PCR; TCRdb's copy has only in-frame clones and lacks some. The sample contains approximately 69,000 clones, about 92% of which appear only once. Material for sequencing was PBMCs. These receptors all come from a man aged 60 to 69 with colorectal cancer.

The chain combines TRBV7-2 with TRBJ2-7; 7 nucleotides line up with TRBD2. The CDR3 covers 14 residues. V lost 8 bases to trimming and J lost 9 bases; unmatched junction nucleotides: 16. Germline V gene lookup returns CDR1 SGHTA and CDR2 FQGNSA. Written as DNA, the CDR3 is TGTGCCAGCGCTCGGGCGGGGGTATTCAGAGCGCAGTACTTC. This gives the protein CASARAGVFRAQYF.

The genes are TRBV28 and TRBJ2-7, with D tentatively TRBD1 (5 bases). Germline assignment: CDR1 MDHEN and CDR2 SYDVKM. This CDR3 comprises 14 residues. Trimming left V 6 bases short and J 2 bases short, with 14 bases between. The CDR3 DNA follows: TGTGCCAGCAGCCTACAGTGGGGCACCTACGAGCAGTACTTC. It codes for CASSLQWGTYEQYF. The complete variable domain, with remaining parts taken from reference TRBV28 and TRBJ2-7, reads DVKVTQSSRYLVKRTGEKVFLECVQDMDHENMFWYRQDPGLGLRLIYFSYDVKMKEKGDIPEGYSVSREKKERFSLILESASTNQTSMYLCASSLQWGTYEQYFGPGTRLTVT.

J is TRBJ1-4 and V is TRBV6-6; D unclear. The V gene's germline CDR1 is MNHNY and CDR2 SVGAGI (reference sequence). The V end lost 0 bases, the J end lost 1 base, and 9 bases lay between the germline ends. This CDR3 region has 16 residues. The CDR3 protein is CASSYSELRTNEKLFF. The CDR3 DNA sequence: TGTGCCAGCAGTTACTCTGAACTGAGAACTAATGAAAAACTGTTTTTT.

The chain carries TRBV27 and TRBJ1-2; D is unresolved. The CDR3 contains 12 residues. CDR1 MNHEY and CDR2 SMNVEV come from the germline V gene (reference sequence). V lost 3 bases, J lost 4 bases, and 6 bases lay in between. The CDR3 spells CASSLDGYGYTF. The CDR3 DNA is TGTGCCAGCAGTTTGGATGGCTATGGCTACACCTTC.

DNA of the CDR3: TGTGCCAGCTCAACTTCCGCCCAGGGGGAGTCGGCTTTCTTT. Translating it yields CASSTSAQGESAFF. The gene calls are TRBV18 and TRBJ1-1; 7 bases map to TRBD1. From germline, CDR1 is KGHSH and CDR2 LQKENI. V gave up 5 bases and J gave up 11 bases; unmatched junction bases: 14. CDR3 length equals 14 residues.